This T cell receptor (beta chain) is drawn from a study of cytomegalovirus exposure and HLA in healthy donors. Across the study: The 95 to 150 validation repertoires used the same platform as the 650 to 850 first-cohort repertoires, a later analysis reported.

As regards this clone: Its antigen remains unknown.

Study results and caveats: In vitro, a few CMV-associated chains proved specific for CMV antigens. The authors enumerated over 150 TCR beta chains as linked to cytomegalovirus.

Some clones are missing from TCRdb's copy, which holds only in-frame ones; the method was immunoSEQ multiplex PCR. Here the sample spans roughly 190,000 clones, 86% being singletons. Trimming cost V 0 bases and J 4 bases, with 16 bases left between them. Germline V CDR1 and CDR2: SGHRS, YFSETQ. The CDR3 is 17 amino acids. Specimen: PBMCs. This clonotype was sampled from a woman under 30 in good health and CMV-seronegative. The chain has TRBV5-1 and TRBJ2-2, with D perhaps TRBD2 (6 bases). CDR3 sequence: CASSLAFGGLVTGELFF. CDR3 sequence (DNA): TGCGCCAGCAGCTTGGCCTTTGGAGGGTTGGTCACCGGGGAGCTGTTTTTT.